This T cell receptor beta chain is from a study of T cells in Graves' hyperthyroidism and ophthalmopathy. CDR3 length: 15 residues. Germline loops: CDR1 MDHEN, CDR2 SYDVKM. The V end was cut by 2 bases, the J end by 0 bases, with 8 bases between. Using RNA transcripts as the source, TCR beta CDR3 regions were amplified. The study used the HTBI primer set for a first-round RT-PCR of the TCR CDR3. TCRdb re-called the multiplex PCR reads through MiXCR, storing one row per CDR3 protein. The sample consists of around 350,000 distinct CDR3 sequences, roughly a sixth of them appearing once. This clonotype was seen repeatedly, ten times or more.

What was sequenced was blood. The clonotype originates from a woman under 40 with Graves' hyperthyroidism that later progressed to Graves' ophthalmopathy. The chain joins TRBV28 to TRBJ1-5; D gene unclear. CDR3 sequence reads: CASSLLTYSNQPQHF. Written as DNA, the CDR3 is TGTGCCAGCAGTTTACTGACCTATAGCAATCAGCCCCAGCATTTT.